This TCR beta chain was captured in a study of T cells after yellow fever vaccination. Study context: Researchers used SMART-Seq v4 Ultra Low Input to prepare fractions that had low cell numbers. Study-level findings and limits: A faster peak, day 5 versus 15, was reached by the weaker secondary response. Relatively few clonotypes were ones that appeared in both CD4 and CD8 compartments. The study re-detected most primary-vaccination clones after the booster (under 97% CD4, around 89% CD8).

To note about this clonotype: The antigen remains unidentified.

This CDR3 has 14 amino acids. V lost 3 bases to trimming and J lost 4 bases; unmatched junction nucleotides: 5. Germline V gene data show CDR1 as SGHKS and CDR2 as YYEKEE (reference sequence). TCRdb passed the 5' RACE reads through MiXCR, listing each CDR3 protein once. The sample holds about 400,000 distinct CDR3 sequences, approximately 10% seen once. The chain is built from TRBV5-5 and TRBJ2-5; 8 nucleotides agree with TRBD2. The sequence was obtained from a man aged 18 to 30 who received the YFV17D yellow fever vaccine. The sequencing used PBMCs, collected on the day of the first yellow fever vaccination. The CDR3 DNA reads as TGTGCCAGCAGCTCTCCGGGGGGGACAGAGACCCAGTACTTC. Its protein product is CASSSPGGTETQYF.